This T cell receptor (beta chain) was recovered during a study of T cells in women clearing cervical HPV infection. Concerning this clone itself: Its matching antigen is unknown. The sequenced fragment ends 3 residues before the CDR3 boundary, so the rest is inferred from the germline J gene.

Study results and caveats: Effector/memory and HPV-specific T cells were not isolated, and association timing is unknown.

The method was immunoSEQ multiplex PCR; TCRdb's version includes in-frame clones alone and lacks a portion of them. Across tens of thousands of clones, the top ten clones capture approximately 7.2% of the sample. Per germline, CDR1 LNHDA and CDR2 SQIVND (reference sequence). The CDR3 consists of 14 residues. The specimen sequenced was blood buffy coat. The rearrangement joins TRBV19 to TRBJ1-2; TRBD1 is a possible D gene (6 bases). The TCR comes from a woman between 18 and 70 years old with a cervical HPV16 infection that either progressed to CIN3+ or cleared (not recorded which). The part of the CDR3 DNA that was read is TGTGCCAGTAAAGAAGCGGGGGGGCCTTACGAC. Translated: CASKEAGGPYD. The full CDR3 is CASKEAGGPYDYTF.